This T cell receptor (beta chain) appears in the sequencing data of a study of CD8+ T cells in alopecia areata. Study in general: In an open-label trial, patients got 5 to 10 mg tofacitinib twice daily.

Study findings and constraints: Normal scalp showed lower clonality than lesional scalp, especially alopecia totalis/universalis.

After isolation, RNA underwent reverse transcription to generate cDNA as the sequencing template. Profiling relied on immunoSEQ multiplex PCR, and the TCRdb table lists in-frame clones only, not all of them. This table has 160,000 or so clones, 45% to 55% appearing once. This clone was recorded only once. The antigen remains undetermined. This sample comprised CD8+ T cells sorted from blood, obtained at week 0. The receptor comes from a human donor with alopecia areata.

The CDR3 nucleotides read TGCGCCAGCAGCCAGGGACGTAAGAACACTGAAGCTTTCTTT. Protein product: CASSQGRKNTEAFF. The V call is TRBV4-3, the J call TRBJ1-1, with TRBD1 as a possible D gene (5 bases). This CDR3 comprises 14 residues. The V gene's germline CDR1 is LGHNA and CDR2 YSLEER. Trimming pared 3 bases from V and 1 base from J, leaving 9 bases between.